A selection of T cell receptor beta chains follows, all from one sample in a study of blood T cell repertoires in COVID-19. The data were produced by immunoSEQ multiplex PCR, yet TCRdb's version contains in-frame clones alone and is incomplete. Among around 360,000 clones, around 87% were seen once, and the ten largest hold around 2%. Sequencing used PBMCs or T cells enriched from blood (not recorded which). The receptor set was obtained from a man between 40 and 49 years old in a cohort exposed to, infected with or recovered from COVID-19 (not recorded which). Both conserved end residues are part of each CDR3. The D gene is left open where the match is weak. Clone size is given for some rows only: seen once, a few or many times, or a class if the clone is expanded.

J gene,clone size,V gene,D gene,CDR3 protein,CDR3 DNA
TRBJ2-7,NA,TRBV14,NA,CASSQGRPQGGSEQYF,TGTGCCAGCAGCCAAGGCCGGCCCCAGGGAGGCAGCGAGCAGTACTTC
TRBJ2-6,NA,TRBV19,TRBD1,CASSAIDRGLRGANVLTF,TGTGCCAGTAGTGCGATTGACAGGGGGTTACGCGGGGCCAACGTCCTGACTTTC
TRBJ2-7,NA,TRBV2,NA,CASSVGSSAYEQYF,TGTGCCAGCAGTGTGGGCTCATCAGCCTACGAGCAGTACTTC
TRBJ2-4,NA,TRBV11-1,NA,CASSPRGLKNIQYF,TGTGCCAGCAGCCCTCGTGGCCTCAAAAACATTCAGTACTTC
TRBJ2-7,NA,TRBV29-1,NA,CSVEGLSGHHYEQYF,TGCAGCGTTGAAGGACTGTCGGGACACCACTACGAGCAGTACTTC
TRBJ2-7,NA,TRBV10-1,NA,CASSASPYEQYF,TGCGCCAGCAGTGCTAGCCCCTACGAGCAGTACTTC
TRBJ1-1,NA,TRBV27,TRBD1,CASSSTPGQGMGGEAFF,TGTGCCAGCAGTTCAACACCGGGACAGGGTATGGGCGGTGAAGCTTTCTTT
TRBJ2-3,NA,TRBV27,NA,CASSPRATDTQYF,TGTGCCAGCAGTCCCAGGGCCACAGATACGCAGTATTTT
TRBJ1-1,NA,TRBV28,TRBD1,CASTRGTEAFF,TGTGCCAGCACCAGGGGGACTGAAGCTTTCTTT
TRBJ1-1,NA,TRBV10-2,TRBD1,CASTLDRASEAFF,TGCGCCAGCACCTTGGACAGGGCCTCTGAAGCTTTCTTT
TRBJ1-5,NA,TRBV28,NA,CASSPTRGFNQPQHF,TGTGCCAGCAGTCCCACTCGCGGATTCAATCAGCCCCAGCATTTT
TRBJ2-7,once,TRBV30,TRBD1,CAWARGIYEQYF,TGTGCCTGGGCCAGGGGGATATACGAGCAGTACTTC
TRBJ2-2,NA,TRBV29-1,TRBD1,CSVRTGPNTGELFF,TGCAGCGTCAGGACAGGCCCGAACACCGGGGAGCTGTTTTTT
TRBJ1-3,few,TRBV2,TRBD1,CASSLQGARNTIYF,TGTGCCAGCAGCCTTCAGGGGGCGCGGAACACCATATATTTT
TRBJ1-1,NA,TRBV20-1,NA,CSAQLQGAVFF,TGCAGTGCTCAATTGCAAGGGGCCGTTTTCTTT
TRBJ1-2,NA,TRBV24-1,NA,CATSDNRDISLYGYTF,TGTGCCACCAGTGACAACCGGGACATCTCCCTCTATGGCTACACCTTC
TRBJ1-6,NA,TRBV6-5,NA,CASKGQGNSPLHF,TGTGCCAGCAAGGGCCAGGGCAATTCACCCCTCCACTTT
TRBJ2-7,NA,TRBV7-2,TRBD2,CASSLGLAGTLEQYF,TGTGCCAGCAGCTTAGGATTAGCGGGAACCCTCGAGCAGTACTTC
TRBJ1-1,NA,TRBV18,NA,CASSPMDSFVTEAFF,TGTGCCAGCTCACCCATGGACAGTTTCGTCACTGAAGCTTTCTTT
TRBJ2-3,NA,TRBV24-1,TRBD2,CATSDSLSGRGTDTQYF,TGTGCCACCAGTGATTCGCTTAGCGGGCGGGGCACAGATACGCAGTATTTT
TRBJ1-5,NA,TRBV5-5,TRBD1,CASSQDRPDQPQHF,TGTGCCAGCAGCCAGGACAGGCCCGATCAGCCCCAGCATTTT
TRBJ2-3,NA,TRBV3-1/TRBV3-2,TRBD2,CASSQRTSGSGDTQYF,TGTGCCAGCAGCCAAAGGACTAGCGGGAGCGGGGATACGCAGTATTTT
TRBJ2-2,NA,TRBV15,TRBD1,CATSKRQGAGTGELFF,TGTGCCACCAGCAAACGACAGGGCGCGGGCACCGGGGAGCTGTTTTTT
TRBJ2-7,NA,TRBV28,NA,CASSPPRGASYEQYF,TGTGCCAGCAGCCCCCCACGGGGGGCTTCCTACGAGCAGTACTTC
TRBJ1-1,NA,TRBV11-1,NA,CASSLQVNTEAFF,TGTGCCAGCAGCTTACAGGTGAACACTGAAGCTTTCTTT
TRBJ1-6,NA,TRBV19,NA,CASSPTGQKHNSPLHF,TGTGCCAGTAGTCCCACTGGACAGAAGCATAATTCACCCCTCCACTTT
TRBJ1-4,NA,TRBV5-1,TRBD1,CASSWDRGQEKLFF,TGCGCCAGCAGCTGGGACAGGGGGCAAGAAAAACTGTTTTTT
TRBJ1-5,NA,TRBV7-8,NA,CASSSFTAIRQLSSNQPQHF,TGTGCCAGCAGCTCCTTCACAGCTATACGACAGCTTAGTAGCAATCAGCCCCAGCATTTT
TRBJ2-3,once,TRBV5-6,TRBD1,CASSLGQGAGTNTQYF,TGTGCCAGCAGCTTAGGACAGGGGGCTGGCACAAATACGCAGTATTTT
TRBJ1-2,NA,TRBV2,NA,CASSLKNYYGYTF,TGTGCCAGCAGTCTGAAAAACTACTATGGCTACACCTTC
TRBJ2-3,once,TRBV5-1,TRBD2,CASKTSLNTDTQYF,TGCGCCAGCAAGACTAGCCTCAACACAGATACGCAGTATTTT
TRBJ2-1,few,TRBV28,NA,CASVVAYSSYNEQFF,TGTGCCAGCGTGGTTGCCTATTCATCCTACAATGAGCAGTTCTTC
TRBJ1-1,NA,TRBV15,NA,CATSRETVMNTEAFF,TGTGCCACCAGCAGAGAGACAGTCATGAACACTGAAGCTTTCTTT
TRBJ2-1,NA,TRBV15,TRBD2,CATSMRTSSYNEQFF,TGTGCCACCAGCATGCGGACTAGCTCCTACAATGAGCAGTTCTTC
TRBJ2-7,NA,TRBV6-1,TRBD2,CASSDGTSSLEQYF,TGTGCCAGCAGTGATGGGACTAGCTCTCTCGAGCAGTACTTC
TRBJ2-7,NA,TRBV11-2,TRBD2,CASSTLSGRGTYEQYF,TGTGCCAGCAGCACCCTTAGCGGGAGGGGGACCTACGAGCAGTACTTC
TRBJ2-1,NA,TRBV7-9,NA,CASSLVQDSVGYNEQFF,TGTGCCAGCAGCTTAGTGCAGGACTCGGTAGGCTACAATGAGCAGTTCTTC
TRBJ1-5,NA,TRBV2,NA,CASSEGQPNQPQHF,TGTGCCAGCAGCGAAGGACAGCCCAATCAGCCCCAGCATTTT
TRBJ2-7,NA,TRBV24-1,TRBD2,CATSAGGLYEQYF,TGTGCCACCAGTGCGGGGGGGCTGTACGAGCAGTACTTC
TRBJ2-5,NA,TRBV7-8,NA,CASSLDLVGGETQYF,TGTGCCAGCAGCTTAGATCTGGTCGGGGGAGAGACCCAGTACTTC
TRBJ1-1,NA,TRBV4-2,NA,CASSQGQALTEAFF,TGTGCCAGCAGCCAAGGACAGGCGTTAACTGAAGCTTTCTTT
TRBJ2-2,few,TRBV5-1,TRBD1,CASSFDRGGTGELFF,TGCGCCAGCAGCTTTGACAGGGGAGGAACCGGGGAGCTGTTTTTT
TRBJ1-2,NA,TRBV7-9,NA,CASSPDRRNYGYTF,TGTGCCAGCAGCCCCGACAGGAGAAACTATGGCTACACCTTC
TRBJ2-7,NA,TRBV7-8,NA,CASSLTGYEQYF,TGTGCCAGCAGCCTAACAGGGTATGAGCAGTACTTC
TRBJ1-5,NA,TRBV7-8,TRBD1,CASSSTGNQPQHF,TGTGCCAGCAGCTCGACAGGGAATCAGCCCCAGCATTTT
TRBJ1-3,NA,TRBV29-1,TRBD1,CSVGPGTGGNTIYF,TGCAGCGTCGGTCCCGGGACAGGTGGAAACACCATATATTTT